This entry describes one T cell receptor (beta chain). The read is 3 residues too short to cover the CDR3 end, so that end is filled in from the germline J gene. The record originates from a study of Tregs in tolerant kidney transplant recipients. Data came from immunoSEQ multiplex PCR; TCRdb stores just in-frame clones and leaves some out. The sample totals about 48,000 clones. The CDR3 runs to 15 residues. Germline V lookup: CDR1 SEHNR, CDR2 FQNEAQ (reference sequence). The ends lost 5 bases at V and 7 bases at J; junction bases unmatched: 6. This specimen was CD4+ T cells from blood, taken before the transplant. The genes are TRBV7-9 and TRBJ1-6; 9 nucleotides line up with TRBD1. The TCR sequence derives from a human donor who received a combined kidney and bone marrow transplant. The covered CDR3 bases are TGTGCCAGCAGCCCTACAGGGGGCCGAAATTCACCC. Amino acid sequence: CASSPTGGRNSP. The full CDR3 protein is CASSPTGGRNSPLHF.